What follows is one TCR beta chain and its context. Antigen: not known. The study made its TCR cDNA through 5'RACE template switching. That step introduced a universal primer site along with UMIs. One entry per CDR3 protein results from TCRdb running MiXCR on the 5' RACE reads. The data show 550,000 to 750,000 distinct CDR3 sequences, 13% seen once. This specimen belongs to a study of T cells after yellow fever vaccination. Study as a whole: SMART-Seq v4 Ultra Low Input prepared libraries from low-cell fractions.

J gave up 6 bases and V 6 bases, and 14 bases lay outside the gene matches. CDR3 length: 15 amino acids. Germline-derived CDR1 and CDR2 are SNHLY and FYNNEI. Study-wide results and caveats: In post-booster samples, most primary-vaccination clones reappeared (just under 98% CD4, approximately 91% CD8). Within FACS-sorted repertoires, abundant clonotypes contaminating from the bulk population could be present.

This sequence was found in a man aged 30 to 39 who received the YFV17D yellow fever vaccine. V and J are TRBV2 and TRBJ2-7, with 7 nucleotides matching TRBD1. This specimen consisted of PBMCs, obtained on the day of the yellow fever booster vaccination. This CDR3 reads CASRLTGTVLAEQYF. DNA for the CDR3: TGTGCCAGCAGGCTGACCGGGACAGTCCTAGCCGAGCAGTACTTC.